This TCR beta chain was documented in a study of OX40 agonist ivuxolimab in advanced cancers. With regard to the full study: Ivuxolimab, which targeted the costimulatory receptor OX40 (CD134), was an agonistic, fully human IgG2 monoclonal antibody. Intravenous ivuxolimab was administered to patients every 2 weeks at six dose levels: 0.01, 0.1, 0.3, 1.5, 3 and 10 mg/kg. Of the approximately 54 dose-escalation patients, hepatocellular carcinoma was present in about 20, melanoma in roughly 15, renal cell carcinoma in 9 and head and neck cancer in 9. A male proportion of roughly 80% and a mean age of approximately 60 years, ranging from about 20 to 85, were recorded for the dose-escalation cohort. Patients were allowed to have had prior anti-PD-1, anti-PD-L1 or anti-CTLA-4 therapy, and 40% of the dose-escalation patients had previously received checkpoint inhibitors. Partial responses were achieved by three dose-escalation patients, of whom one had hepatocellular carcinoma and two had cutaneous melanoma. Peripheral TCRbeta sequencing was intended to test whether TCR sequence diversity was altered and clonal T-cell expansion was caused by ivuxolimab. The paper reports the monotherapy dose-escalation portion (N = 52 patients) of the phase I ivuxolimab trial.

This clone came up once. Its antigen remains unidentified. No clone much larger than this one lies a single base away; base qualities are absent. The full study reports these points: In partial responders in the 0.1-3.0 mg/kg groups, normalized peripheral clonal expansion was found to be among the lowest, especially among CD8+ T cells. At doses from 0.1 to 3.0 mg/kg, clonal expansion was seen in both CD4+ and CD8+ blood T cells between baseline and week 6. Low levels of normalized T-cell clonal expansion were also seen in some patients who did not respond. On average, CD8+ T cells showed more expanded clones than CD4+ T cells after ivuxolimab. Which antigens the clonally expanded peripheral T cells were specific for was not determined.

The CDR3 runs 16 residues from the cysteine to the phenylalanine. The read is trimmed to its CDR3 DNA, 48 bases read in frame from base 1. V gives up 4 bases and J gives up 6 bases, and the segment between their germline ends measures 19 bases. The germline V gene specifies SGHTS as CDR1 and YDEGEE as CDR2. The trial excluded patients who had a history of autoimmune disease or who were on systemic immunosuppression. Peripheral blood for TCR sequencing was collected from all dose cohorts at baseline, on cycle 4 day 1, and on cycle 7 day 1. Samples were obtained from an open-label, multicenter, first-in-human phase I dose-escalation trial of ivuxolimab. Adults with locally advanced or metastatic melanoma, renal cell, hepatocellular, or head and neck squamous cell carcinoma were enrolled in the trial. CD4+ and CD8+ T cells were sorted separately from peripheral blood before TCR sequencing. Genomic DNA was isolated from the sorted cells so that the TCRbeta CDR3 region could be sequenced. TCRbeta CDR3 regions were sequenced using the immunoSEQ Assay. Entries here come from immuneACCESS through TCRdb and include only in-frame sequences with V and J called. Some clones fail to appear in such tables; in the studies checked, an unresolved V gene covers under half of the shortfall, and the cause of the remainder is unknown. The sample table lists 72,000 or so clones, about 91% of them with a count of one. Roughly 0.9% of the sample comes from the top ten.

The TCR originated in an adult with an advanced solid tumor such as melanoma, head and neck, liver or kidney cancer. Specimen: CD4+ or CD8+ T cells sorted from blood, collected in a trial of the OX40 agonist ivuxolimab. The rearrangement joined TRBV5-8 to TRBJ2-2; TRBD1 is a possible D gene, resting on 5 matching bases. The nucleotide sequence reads TGTGCCAGCAGCCAAGATTGGGCAGGGTCAGCCGGGGAGCTGTTTTTT. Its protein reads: CASSQDWAGSAGELFF. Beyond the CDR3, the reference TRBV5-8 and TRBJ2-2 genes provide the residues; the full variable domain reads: EAGVTQSPTHLIKTRGQQATLRCSPISGHTSVYWYQQALGLGLQFLLWYDEGEERNRGNFPPRFSGRQFPNYSSELNVNALELEDSALYLCASSQDWAGSAGELFFGEGSRLTVL.